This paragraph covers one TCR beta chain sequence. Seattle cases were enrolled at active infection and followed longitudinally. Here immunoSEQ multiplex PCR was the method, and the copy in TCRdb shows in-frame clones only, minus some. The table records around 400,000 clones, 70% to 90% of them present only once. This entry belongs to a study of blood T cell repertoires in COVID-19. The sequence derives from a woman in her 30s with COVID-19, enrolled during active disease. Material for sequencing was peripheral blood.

The CDR3 coding sequence is TGTGCCAGCAGCCAAGATGGGCGGGAGACAGATACGCAGTATTTT. This sequence encodes CASSQDGRETDTQYF. The rearrangement joins TRBV4-2 to TRBJ2-3; 7 positions agree with TRBD2. Germline V gene lookup returns CDR1 LGHNA and CDR2 YNFKEQ. The CDR3 contains 15 residues. With 0 bases clipped from V and 3 bases from J, the junction kept 3 bases outside the gene matches.